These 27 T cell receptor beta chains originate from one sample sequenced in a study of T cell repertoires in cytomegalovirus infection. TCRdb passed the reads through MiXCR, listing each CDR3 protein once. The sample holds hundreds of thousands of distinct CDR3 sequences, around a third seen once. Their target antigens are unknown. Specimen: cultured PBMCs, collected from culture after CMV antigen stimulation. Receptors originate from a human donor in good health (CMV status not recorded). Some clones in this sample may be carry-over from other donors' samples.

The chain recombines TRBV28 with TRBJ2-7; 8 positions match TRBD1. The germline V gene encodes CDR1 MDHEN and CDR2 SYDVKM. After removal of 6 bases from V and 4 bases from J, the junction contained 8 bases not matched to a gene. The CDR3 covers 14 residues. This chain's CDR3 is CASRAGTGAYEQYF. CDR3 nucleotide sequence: TGTGCCAGCAGAGCCGGGACAGGAGCTTACGAGCAGTACTTC.

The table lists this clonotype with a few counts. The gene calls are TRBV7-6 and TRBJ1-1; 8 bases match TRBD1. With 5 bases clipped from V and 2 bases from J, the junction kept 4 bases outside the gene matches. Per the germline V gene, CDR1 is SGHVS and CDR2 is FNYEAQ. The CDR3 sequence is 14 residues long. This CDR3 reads CASSPGQVNTEAFF. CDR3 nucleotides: TGTGCCAGCAGCCCGGGACAGGTTAACACTGAAGCTTTCTTT. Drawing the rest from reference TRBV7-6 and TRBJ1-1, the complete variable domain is GAGVSQSPRYKVTKRGQDVALRCDPISGHVSLYWYRQALGQGPEFLTYFNYEAQQDKSGLPNDRFSAERPEGSISTLTIQRTEQRDSAMYRCASSPGQVNTEAFFGQGTRLTVV.

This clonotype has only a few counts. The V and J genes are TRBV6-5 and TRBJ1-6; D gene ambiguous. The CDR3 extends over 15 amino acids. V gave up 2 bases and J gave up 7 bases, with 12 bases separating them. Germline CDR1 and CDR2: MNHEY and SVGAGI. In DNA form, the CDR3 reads TGTGCCAGCAGTTACGGTTCCGGGCCGAATTCACCCCTCCACTTT. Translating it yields CASSYGSGPNSPLHF.

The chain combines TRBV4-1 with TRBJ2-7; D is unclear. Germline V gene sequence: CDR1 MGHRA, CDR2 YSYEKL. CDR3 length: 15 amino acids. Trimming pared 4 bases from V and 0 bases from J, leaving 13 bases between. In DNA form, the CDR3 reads TGCGCCAGCAGCCCGGTGCCACCCGTCTCCTACGAGCAGTACTTC. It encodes CASSPVPPVSYEQYF.

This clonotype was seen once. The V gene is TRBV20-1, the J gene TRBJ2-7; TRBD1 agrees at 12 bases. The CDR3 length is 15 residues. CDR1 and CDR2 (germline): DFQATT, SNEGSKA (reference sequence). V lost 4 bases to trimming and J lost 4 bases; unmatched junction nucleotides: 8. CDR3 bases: TGCAGTGCTACCCCCGGGACAGGGGGCCAATACGAGCAGTACTTC. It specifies CSATPGTGGQYEQYF.

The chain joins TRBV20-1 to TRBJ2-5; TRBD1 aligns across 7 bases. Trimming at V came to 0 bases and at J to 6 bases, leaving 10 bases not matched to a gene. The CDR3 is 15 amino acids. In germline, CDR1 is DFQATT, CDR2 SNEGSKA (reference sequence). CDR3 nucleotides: TGCAGTGCTAGAGATGGCAGACAGGGTATGAAGACCCAGTACTTC. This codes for CSARDGRQGMKTQYF.

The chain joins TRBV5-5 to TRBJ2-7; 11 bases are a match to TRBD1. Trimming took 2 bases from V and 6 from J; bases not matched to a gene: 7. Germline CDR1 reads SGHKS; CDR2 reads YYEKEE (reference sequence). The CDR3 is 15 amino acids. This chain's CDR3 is CASSLWTGGLPEQYV. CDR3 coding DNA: TGTGCCAGCAGCTTATGGACAGGGGGCCTCCCCGAGCAGTACGTC.

The CDR3 DNA sequence: TGTGCCAGCAGCTCTATGGGCAGCGTCTGGGACGAGCAGTACTTC. It translates to CASSSMGSVWDEQYF. The chain carries TRBV7-8 and TRBJ2-7; D remains ambiguous. The V gene's germline CDR1 is SGHVS and CDR2 FQNEAQ. The germline V and J ends were trimmed by 4 bases and 5 bases, with 18 bases remaining between them. This CDR3 comprises 15 residues.

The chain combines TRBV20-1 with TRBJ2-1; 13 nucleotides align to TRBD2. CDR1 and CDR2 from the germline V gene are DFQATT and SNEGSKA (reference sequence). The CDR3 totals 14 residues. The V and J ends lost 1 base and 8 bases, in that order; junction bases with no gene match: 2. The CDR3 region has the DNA TGCAGTGCTAGAGGGACTAGCGGGAGCTATGAGCAGTTCTTC. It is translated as CSARGTSGSYEQFF.

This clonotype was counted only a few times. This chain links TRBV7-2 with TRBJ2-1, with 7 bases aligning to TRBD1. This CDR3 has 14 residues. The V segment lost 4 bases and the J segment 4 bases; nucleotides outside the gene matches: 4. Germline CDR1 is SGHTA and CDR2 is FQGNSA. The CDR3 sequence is CASSSQGEYNEQFF. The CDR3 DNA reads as TGTGCCAGCAGCTCCCAGGGGGAGTACAATGAGCAGTTCTTC.

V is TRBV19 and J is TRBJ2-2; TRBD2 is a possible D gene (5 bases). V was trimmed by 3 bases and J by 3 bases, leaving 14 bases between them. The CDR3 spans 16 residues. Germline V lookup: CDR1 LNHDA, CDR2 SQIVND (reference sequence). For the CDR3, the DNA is TGTGCCAGTAGTATCCCCCGGGGTTGGGACACCGGGGAGCTGTTTTTT. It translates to CASSIPRGWDTGELFF.

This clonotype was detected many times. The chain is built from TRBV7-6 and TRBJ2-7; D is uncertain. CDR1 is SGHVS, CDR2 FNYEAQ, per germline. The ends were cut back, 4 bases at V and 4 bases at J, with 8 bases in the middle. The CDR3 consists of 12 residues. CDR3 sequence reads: CASSSIPYEQYF. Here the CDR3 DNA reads TGTGCCAGCAGCTCCATACCTTACGAGCAGTACTTC.

This CDR3 reads CASSWVAQGNEQFF. The DNA of the CDR3 is TGTGCCAGCAGCTGGGTAGCGCAAGGCAATGAGCAGTTCTTC. V and J are TRBV11-2 and TRBJ2-1; D perhaps matches TRBD2 (5 bases). The ends were cut back, 4 bases at V and 6 bases at J, with 13 bases in the middle. CDR3 length: 14 residues. Germline CDR1 SGHAT, CDR2 FQNNGV. Using reference TRBV11-2 and TRBJ2-1 for the parts outside the CDR3, the full variable domain is EAGVAQSPRYKIIEKRQSVAFWCNPISGHATLYWYQQILGQGPKLLIQFQNNGVVDDSQLPKDRFSAERLKGVDSTLKIQPAKLEDSAVYLCASSWVAQGNEQFFGPGTRLTVL.

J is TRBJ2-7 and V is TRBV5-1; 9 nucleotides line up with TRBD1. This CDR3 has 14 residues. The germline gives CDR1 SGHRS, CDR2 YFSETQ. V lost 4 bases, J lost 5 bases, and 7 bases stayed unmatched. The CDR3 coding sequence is TGCGCCAGCAGCCCGGGACAGGGTTTCCACGAGCAGTACTTC. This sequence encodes CASSPGQGFHEQYF.

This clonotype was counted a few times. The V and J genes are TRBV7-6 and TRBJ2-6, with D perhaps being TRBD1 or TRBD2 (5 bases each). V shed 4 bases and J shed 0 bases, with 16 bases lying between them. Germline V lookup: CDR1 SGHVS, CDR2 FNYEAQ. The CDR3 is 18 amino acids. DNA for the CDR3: TGTGCCAGCAGCTCCCGGGGACGGATGAGCTCTGGGGCCAACGTCCTGACTTTC. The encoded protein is CASSSRGRMSSGANVLTF.

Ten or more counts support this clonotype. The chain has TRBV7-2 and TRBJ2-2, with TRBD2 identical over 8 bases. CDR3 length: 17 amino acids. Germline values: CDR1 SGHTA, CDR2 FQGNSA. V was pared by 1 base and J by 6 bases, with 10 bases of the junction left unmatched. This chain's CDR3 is CASSLEGPGGPPGELFF. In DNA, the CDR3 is TGTGCCAGCAGCTTAGAAGGTCCGGGAGGGCCCCCCGGGGAGCTGTTTTTT.

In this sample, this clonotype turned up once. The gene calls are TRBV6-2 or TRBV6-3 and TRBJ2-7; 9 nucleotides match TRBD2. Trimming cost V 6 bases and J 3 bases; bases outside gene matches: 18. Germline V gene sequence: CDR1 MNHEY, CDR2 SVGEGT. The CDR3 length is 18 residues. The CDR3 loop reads CASRLQASGITSLYEQYF. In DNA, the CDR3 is TGTGCCAGCAGGTTACAGGCTAGCGGGATAACGAGCCTCTACGAGCAGTACTTC.

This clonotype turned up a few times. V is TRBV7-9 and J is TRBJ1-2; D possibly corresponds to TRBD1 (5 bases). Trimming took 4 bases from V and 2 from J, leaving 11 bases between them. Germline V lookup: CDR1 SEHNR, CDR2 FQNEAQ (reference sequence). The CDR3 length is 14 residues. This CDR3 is CASSSQVINYGYTF. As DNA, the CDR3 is TGTGCCAGCAGCTCACAGGTCATCAACTATGGCTACACCTTC.

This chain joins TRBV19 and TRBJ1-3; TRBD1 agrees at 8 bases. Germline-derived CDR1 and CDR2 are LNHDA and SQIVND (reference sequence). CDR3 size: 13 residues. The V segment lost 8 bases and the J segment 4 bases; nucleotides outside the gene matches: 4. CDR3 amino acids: CASGTGLGNTIYF. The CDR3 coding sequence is TGTGCCAGTGGGACAGGACTCGGAAACACCATATATTTT.

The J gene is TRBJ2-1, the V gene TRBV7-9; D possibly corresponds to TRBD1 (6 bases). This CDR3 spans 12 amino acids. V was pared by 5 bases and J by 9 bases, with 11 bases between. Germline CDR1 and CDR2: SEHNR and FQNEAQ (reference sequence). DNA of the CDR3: TGTGCCAGCAGCCCACAGGGCGGTGAGCAGTTCTTC. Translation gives CASSPQGGEQFF.

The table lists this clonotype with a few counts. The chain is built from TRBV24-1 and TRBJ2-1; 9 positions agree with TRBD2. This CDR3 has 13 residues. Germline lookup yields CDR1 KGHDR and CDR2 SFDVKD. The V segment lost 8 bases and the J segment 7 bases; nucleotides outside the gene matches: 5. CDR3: CATNLSGRNEQFF. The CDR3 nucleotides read TGTGCCACCAACCTTAGCGGGAGAAATGAGCAGTTCTTC.

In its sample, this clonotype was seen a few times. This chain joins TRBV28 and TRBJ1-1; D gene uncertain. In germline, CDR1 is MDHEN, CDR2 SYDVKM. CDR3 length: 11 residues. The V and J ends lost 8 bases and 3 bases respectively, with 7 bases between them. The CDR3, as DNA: TGTGCCAGCCGGCGGCACACTGAAGCTTTCTTT. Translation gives CASRRHTEAFF.

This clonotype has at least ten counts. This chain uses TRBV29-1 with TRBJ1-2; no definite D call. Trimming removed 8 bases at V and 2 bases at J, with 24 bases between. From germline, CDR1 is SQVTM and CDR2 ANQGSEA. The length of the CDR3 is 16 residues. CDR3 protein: CSSMGGSWSGNYGYTF. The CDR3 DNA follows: TGCAGCTCCATGGGCGGGAGTTGGAGCGGCAACTATGGCTACACCTTC.

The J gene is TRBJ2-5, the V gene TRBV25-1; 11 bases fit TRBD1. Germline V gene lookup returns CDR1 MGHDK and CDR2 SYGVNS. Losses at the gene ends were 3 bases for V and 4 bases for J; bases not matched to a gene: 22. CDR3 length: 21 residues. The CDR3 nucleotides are TGTGCCAGCAGTGATCTAGCCGGGACAGGGGGGTGGAGGTACACGGTAGAGACCCAGTACTTC. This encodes CASSDLAGTGGWRYTVETQYF.

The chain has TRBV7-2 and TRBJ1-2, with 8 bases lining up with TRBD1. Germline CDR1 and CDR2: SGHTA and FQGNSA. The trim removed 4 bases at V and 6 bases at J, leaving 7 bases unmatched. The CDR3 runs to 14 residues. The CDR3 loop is CASSYRGEHDGYTF. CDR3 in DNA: TGTGCCAGCAGCTACAGGGGGGAGCACGATGGCTACACCTTC.

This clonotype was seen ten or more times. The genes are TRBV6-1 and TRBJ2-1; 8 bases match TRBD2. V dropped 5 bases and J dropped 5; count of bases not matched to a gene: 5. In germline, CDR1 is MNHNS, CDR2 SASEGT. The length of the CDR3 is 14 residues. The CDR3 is CASSLTGGNNEQFF. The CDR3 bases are TGTGCCAGCAGTTTAACGGGAGGGAACAATGAGCAGTTCTTC.

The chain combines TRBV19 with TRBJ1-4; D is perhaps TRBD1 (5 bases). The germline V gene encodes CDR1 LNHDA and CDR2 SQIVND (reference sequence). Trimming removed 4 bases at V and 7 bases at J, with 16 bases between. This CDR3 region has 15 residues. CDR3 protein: CASSNDGGRIEKLFF. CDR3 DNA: TGTGCCAGTAGTAATGACGGGGGAAGGATTGAAAAACTGTTTTTT.